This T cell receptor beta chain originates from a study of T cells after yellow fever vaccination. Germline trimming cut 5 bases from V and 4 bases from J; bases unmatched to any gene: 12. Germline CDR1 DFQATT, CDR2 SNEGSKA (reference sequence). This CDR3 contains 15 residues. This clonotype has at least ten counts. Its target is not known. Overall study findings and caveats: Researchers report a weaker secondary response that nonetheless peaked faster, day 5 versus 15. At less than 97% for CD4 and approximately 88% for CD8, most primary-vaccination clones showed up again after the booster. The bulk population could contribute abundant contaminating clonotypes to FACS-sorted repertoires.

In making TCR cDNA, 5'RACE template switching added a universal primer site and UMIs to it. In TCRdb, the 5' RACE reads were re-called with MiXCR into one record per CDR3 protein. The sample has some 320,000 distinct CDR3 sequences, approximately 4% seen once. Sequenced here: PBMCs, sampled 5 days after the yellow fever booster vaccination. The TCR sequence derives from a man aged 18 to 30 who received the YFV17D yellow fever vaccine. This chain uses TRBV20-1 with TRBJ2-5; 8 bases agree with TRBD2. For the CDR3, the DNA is TGCAGTGCTCGGAGACCTACTAGCGGAGTAGAGACCCAGTACTTC. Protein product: CSARRPTSGVETQYF.